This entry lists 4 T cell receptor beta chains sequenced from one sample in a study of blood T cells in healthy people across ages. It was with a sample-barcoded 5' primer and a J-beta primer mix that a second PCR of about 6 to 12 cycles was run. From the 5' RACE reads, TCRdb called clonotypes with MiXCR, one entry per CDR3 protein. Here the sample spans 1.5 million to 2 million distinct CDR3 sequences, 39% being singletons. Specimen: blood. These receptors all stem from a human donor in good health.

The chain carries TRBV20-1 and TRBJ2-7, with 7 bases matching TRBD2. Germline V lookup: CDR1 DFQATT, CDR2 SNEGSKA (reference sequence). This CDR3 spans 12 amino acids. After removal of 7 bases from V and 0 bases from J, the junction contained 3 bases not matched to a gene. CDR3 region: CSERGSSYEQYF. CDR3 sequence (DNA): TGCAGTGAGCGGGGATCCTCCTACGAGCAGTACTTC.

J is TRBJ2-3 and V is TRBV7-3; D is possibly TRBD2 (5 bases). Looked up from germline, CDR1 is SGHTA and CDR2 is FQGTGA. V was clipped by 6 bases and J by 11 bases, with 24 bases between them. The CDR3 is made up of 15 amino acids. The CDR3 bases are TGTGCCAGCAGTCTCGCCTCGGGGAGCCCTAGAGAGCAGTATTTT. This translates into CASSLASGSPREQYF.

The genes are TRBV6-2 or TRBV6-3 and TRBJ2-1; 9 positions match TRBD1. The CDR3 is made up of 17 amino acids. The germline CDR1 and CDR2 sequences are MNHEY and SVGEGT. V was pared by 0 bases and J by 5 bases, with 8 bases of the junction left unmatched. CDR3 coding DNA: TGTGCCAGCAGTTACTCGAGAGACAGGGGGTGGGACAATGAGCAGTTCTTC. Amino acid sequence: CASSYSRDRGWDNEQFF.

The chain's CDR3 is CASSQYEDRFF. In DNA, the CDR3 is TGTGCCAGCAGCCAATACGAAGACAGGTTCTTC. The chain uses TRBV7-8 and TRBJ2-1; D is possibly TRBD1 (5 bases). Germline lookup yields CDR1 SGHVS and CDR2 FQNEAQ. This CDR3 spans 11 amino acids. Trimming removed 5 bases from V and 15 bases from J, with 14 bases in between.